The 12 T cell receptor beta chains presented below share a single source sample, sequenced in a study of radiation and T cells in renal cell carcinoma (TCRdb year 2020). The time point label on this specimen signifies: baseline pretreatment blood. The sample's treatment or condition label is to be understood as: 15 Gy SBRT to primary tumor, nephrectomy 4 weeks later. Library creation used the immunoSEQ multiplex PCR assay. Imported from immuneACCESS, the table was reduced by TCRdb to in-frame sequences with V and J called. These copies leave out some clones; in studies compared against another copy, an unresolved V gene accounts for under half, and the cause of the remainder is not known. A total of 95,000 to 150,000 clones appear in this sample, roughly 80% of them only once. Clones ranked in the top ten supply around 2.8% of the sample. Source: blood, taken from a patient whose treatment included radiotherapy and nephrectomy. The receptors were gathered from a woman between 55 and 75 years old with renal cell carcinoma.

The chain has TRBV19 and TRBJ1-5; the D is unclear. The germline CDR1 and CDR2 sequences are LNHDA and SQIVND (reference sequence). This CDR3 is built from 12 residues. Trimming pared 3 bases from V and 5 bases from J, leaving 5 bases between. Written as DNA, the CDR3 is TGTGCCAGTAGTATGCGGGATCAGCCCCAGCATTTT. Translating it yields CASSMRDQPQHF.

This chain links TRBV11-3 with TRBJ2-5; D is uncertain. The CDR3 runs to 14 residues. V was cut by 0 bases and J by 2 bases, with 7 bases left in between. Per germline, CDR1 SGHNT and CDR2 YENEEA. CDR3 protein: CASSLDPAQETQYF. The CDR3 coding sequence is TGTGCCAGCAGCTTAGATCCGGCACAAGAGACCCAGTACTTC. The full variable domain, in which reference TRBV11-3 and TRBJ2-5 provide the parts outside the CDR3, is EAGVVQSPRYKIIEKKQPVAFWCNPISGHNTLYWYLQNLGQGPELLIRYENEEAVDDSQLPKDRFSAERLKGVDSTLKIQPAELGDSAVYLCASSLDPAQETQYFGPGTRLLVL.

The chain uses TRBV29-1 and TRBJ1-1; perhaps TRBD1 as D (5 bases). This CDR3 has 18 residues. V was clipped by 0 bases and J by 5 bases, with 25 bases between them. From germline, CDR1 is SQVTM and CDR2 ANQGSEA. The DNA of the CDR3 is TGCAGCGTTGAAGATCTTCAGGGAGGGCTTCCCTGGGGGACTGAAGCTTTCTTT. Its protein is CSVEDLQGGLPWGTEAFF.

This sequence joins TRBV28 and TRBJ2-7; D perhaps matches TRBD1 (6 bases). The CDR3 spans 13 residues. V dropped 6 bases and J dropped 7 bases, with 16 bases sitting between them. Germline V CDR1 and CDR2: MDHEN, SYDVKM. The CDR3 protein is CASSPLVGGEQYF. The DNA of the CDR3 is TGTGCCAGCAGCCCCTTGGTAGGGGGAGAGCAGTACTTC.

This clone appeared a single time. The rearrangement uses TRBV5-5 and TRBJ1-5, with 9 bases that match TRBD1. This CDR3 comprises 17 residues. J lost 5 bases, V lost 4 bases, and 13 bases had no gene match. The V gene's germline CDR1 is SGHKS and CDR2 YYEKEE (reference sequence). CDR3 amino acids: CASSTVGQGMADQPQHF. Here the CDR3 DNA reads TGTGCCAGCAGCACCGTCGGACAGGGGATGGCGGATCAGCCCCAGCATTTT.

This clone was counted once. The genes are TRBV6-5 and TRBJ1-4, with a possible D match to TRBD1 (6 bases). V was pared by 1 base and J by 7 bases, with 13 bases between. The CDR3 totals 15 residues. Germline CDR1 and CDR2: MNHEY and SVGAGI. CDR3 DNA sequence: TGTGCCAGCAGTTACTTGGACCAGGGGAGTGAAAAACTGTTTTTT. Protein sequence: CASSYLDQGSEKLFF.

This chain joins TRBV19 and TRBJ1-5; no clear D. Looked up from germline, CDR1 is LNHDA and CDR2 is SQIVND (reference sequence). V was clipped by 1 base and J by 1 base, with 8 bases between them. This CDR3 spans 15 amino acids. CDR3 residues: CASSIGGSSNQPQHF. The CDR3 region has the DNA TGTGCCAGTAGTATAGGAGGGTCGAGCAATCAGCCCCAGCATTTT.

The CDR3 sequence: CASSVSGTDTNRYYGYTF. CDR3 DNA: TGTGCCAGCAGTGTCTCCGGGACAGACACGAACCGGTACTATGGCTACACCTTC. This rearrangement joins TRBV2 to TRBJ1-2; 7 bases agree with TRBD1. The CDR3 has 18 amino acids. Per germline, CDR1 SNHLY and CDR2 FYNNEI. V gave up 4 bases and J gave up 3 bases; unmatched junction bases: 17.

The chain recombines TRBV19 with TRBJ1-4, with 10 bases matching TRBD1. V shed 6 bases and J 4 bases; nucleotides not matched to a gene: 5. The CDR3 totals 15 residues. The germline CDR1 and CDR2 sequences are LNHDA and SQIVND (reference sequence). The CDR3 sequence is CASSMGTGVNEKLFF. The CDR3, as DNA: TGTGCCAGTAGCATGGGGACAGGGGTTAATGAAAAACTGTTTTTT.

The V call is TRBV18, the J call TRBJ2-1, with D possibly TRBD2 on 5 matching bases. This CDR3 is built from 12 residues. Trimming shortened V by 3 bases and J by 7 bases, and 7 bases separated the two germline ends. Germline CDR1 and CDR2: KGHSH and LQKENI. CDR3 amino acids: CASSPTRNEQFF. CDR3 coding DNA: TGTGCCAGCTCACCTACTAGGAATGAGCAGTTCTTC.

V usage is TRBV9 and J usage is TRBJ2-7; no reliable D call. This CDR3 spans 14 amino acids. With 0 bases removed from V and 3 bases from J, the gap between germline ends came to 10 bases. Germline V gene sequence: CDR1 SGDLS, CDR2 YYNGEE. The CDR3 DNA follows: TGTGCCAGCAGCGTAGGGCTAGACGGCTACGAGCAGTACTTC. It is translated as CASSVGLDGYEQYF.

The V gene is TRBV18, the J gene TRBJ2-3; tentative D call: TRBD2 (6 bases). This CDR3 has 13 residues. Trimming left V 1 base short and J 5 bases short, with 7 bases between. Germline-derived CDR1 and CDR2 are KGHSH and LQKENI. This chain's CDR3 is CASSPREVDTQYF. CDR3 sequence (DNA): TGTGCCAGCTCACCACGGGAGGTAGATACGCAGTATTTT.